The clone carrying this T cell receptor (beta chain) occurred many times. Antigen unknown. Donors each provided around 10 milliliters of peripheral blood. They isolated at least 6 million PBMCs from each sample. A second PCR of 7 to 11 cycles used a sample-barcoded 5' primer and a J-beta primer mix. Using its own MiXCR run on the 5' RACE reads, TCRdb lists one record per CDR3 protein. Of roughly 680,000 distinct CDR3 sequences listed, 52% are singletons. V lost 5 bases and J lost 4; bases outside the gene matches: 9. CDR1 and CDR2 from the germline V gene are MNHEY and SVGAGI. The CDR3 has 15 amino acids. This entry comes from a study of blood T cells in healthy people across ages. Regarding the study as a whole: Diversity of TCR beta per million T cells declined in a roughly linear way with age. PBMC samples, being unsorted, prevented any conclusive comparison of naive and antigen-experienced cells.

This sequence was found in an elderly woman in good health. Sequencing was performed on blood. The chain couples TRBV6-5 to TRBJ1-1; 8 bases map to TRBD1. The CDR3 is CASSLSQGAGTEAFF. As DNA, the CDR3 is TGTGCCAGCAGTCTCTCTCAGGGGGCGGGCACTGAAGCTTTCTTT.